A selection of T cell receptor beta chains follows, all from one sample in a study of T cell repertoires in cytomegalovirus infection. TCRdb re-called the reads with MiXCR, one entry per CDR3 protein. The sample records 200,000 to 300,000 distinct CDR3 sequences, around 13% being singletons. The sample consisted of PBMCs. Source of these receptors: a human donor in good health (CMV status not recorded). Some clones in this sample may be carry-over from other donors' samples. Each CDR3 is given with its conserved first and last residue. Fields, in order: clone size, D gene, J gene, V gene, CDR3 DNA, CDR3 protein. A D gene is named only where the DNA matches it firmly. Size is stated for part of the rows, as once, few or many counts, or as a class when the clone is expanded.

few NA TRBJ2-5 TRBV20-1 TGCAGTGCTTTTCGGGTAGGGGACGAGACCCAGTACTTC CSAFRVGDETQYF
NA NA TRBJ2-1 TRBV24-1 TGTGCCACCAGTGATTTTGGCAATGAGCAGTTCTTC CATSDFGNEQFF
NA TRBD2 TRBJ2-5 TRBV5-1 TGCGCCAGCAGCTTCACGACTAGCGGGGGGGCAGAGACCCAGTACTTC CASSFTTSGGAETQYF
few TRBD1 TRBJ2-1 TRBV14 TGTGCCAGCAGCCAGCCGGGACAGGTCCACAATGAGCAGTTCTTC CASSQPGQVHNEQFF
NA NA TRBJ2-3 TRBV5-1 TGCGCCAGCAGCTTGGCCATCGGAACTCCGCGAACGAGCACAGATACGCAGTATTTT CASSLAIGTPRTSTDTQYF
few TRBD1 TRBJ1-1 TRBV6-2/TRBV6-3 TGTGCCAGCAGTGTCGGACAGGGGATGACTGAAGCTTTCTTT CASSVGQGMTEAFF
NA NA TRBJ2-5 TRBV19 TGTGCCAGTAGTCCTGGGACGGGAGTGGAGACCCAGTACTTC CASSPGTGVETQYF
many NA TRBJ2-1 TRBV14 TGTGCCAGCAGCCAAGGCCCGGGACGGCGCGGGGATGAGCAGTTCTTC CASSQGPGRRGDEQFF
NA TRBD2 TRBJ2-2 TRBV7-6 TGTGCCAGCAGCCCCGCTCGGAGTAGCGGGAGAAACACCGGGGAGCTGTTTTTT CASSPARSSGRNTGELFF
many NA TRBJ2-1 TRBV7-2 TGTGCCAGCAGCTTAAGGGCGGACCGGGCCTCCTACAATGAGCAGTTCTTC CASSLRADRASYNEQFF
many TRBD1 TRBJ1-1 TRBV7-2 TGTGCCAGCAGCCACAGGGGAATGAACACTGAAGCTTTCTTT CASSHRGMNTEAFF
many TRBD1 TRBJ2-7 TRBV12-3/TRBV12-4 TGTGCCAGCGGGGACAGGGAGAACTACGAGCAGTACTTC CASGDRENYEQYF
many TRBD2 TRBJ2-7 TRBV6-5 TGTGCCAGCAGTTACTCCCTAGCGGGAGTTAGGGAGCAGTACTTC CASSYSLAGVREQYF
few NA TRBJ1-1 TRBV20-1 TGCAGTGCCGGCCAGGGGTACACTGAAGCTTTCTTT CSAGQGYTEAFF
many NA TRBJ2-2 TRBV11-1 TGTGCCAGCAGCTTACTAGCGCCGGATATCGGGGAGCTGTTTTTT CASSLLAPDIGELFF
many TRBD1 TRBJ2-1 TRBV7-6 TGTGCCAGCAGCTCCTACAGGGGGCTTTACAATGAGCAGTTCTTC CASSSYRGLYNEQFF
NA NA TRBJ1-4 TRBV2 TGTGCCAGCAGTGAAGGAGGGGGAATTCTTGGAAAACTGTTTTTT CASSEGGGILGKLFF
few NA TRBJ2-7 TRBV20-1 TGCAGTGCTTTGACAGGAGCCTACGAGCAGTACTTC CSALTGAYEQYF
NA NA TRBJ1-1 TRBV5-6 TGTGCCAGCAGCTTGGGGCTTAGGGTTAACACTGAAGCTTTCTTT CASSLGLRVNTEAFF
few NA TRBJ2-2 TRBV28 TGTGCCAGCACGCCAAGGAGGGCCGGTACCGGGGAGCTGTTTTTT CASTPRRAGTGELFF
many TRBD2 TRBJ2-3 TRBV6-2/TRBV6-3 TGTGCCAGCAGGAAACCTACGGGGGGGAGCACAGATACGCAGTATTTT CASRKPTGGSTDTQYF
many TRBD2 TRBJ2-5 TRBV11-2 TGTGCCAGCAGCCCGTCGGGGGGGCATTATGAGACCCAGTACTTC CASSPSGGHYETQYF
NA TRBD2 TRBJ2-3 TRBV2 TGTGCCAGCAGTGAAGAGCGGGGGAGCACAGATACGCAGTATTTT CASSEERGSTDTQYF
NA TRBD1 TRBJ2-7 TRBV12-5 TGTGCTAGTGATCATTATCAACCGGGACAGCTCTCCTACGAGCAGTACTTC CASDHYQPGQLSYEQYF
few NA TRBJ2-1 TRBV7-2 TGTGCCAGCAGTACCCTCGGTGGGCTCTATGAGCAGTTCTTC CASSTLGGLYEQFF
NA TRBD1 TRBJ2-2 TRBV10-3 TGTGCCATCAGTGCAAGGACAGGGGCCTCGAACACCGGGGAGCTGTTTTTT CAISARTGASNTGELFF
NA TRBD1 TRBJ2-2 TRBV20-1 TGCAGTGCTAGAAGGGCTCGGGACAGGAACACCGGGGAGCTGTTTTTT CSARRARDRNTGELFF
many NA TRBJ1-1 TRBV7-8 TGTGCCAGCAGCTTAGCCCCAGGGACCGTTGAAGCTTTCTTT CASSLAPGTVEAFF
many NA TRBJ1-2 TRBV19 TGTGCCAGTAATTTTGTCGGGATGGCTAACTATGGCTACACCTTC CASNFVGMANYGYTF
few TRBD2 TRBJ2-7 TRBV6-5 TGTGCCAGCAGACCTAGCGGGGGTTACGAGCAGTACTTC CASRPSGGYEQYF
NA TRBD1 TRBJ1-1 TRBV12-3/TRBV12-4 TGTGCCAGCAGTTTCGGACAGGGGGTGTCAGCTTTCTTT CASSFGQGVSAFF
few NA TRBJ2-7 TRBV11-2 TGTGCCAGCAGCCCGTCCCGCGTGGGGGGTTCTTACGAGCAGTACTTC CASSPSRVGGSYEQYF
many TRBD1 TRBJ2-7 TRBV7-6 TGTGCCAGCAGCTTAGGACGGACAGGATACGAGCAGTACTTC CASSLGRTGYEQYF
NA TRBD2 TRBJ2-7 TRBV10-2 TGCGCCGCGGCGGGGGCCTACGAGCAGTACTTC CAAAGAYEQYF
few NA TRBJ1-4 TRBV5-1 TGCGCCAGCAGCGGGGACGGCCTGGCGAGGGAAAAACTGTTTTTT CASSGDGLAREKLFF
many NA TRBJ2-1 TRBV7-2 TGTGCCAGCAGCAGCAGGAGCCGGAGCTCTTTGGATGAGCAGTTCTTC CASSSRSRSSLDEQFF
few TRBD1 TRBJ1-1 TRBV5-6 TGTGCCAGCAGTTTCCGGGACAGAGAAGCTTTCTTT CASSFRDREAFF
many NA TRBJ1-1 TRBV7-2 TGTGCCAGCAGCTTAGGCTCCGGGGCCTTTGAAGCTTTCTTT CASSLGSGAFEAFF